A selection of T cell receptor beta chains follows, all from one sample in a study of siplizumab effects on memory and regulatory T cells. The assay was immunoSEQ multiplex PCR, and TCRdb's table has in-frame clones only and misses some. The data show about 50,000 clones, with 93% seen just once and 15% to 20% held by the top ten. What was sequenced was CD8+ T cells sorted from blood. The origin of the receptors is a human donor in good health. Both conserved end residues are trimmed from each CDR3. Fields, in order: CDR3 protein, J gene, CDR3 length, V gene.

ASTPAGWREQF TRBJ2-1 11 TRBV5-4
ASSEDGEAGELF TRBJ2-2 12 TRBV6-1
ASLLVKYEQY TRBJ2-7 10 TRBV2
ASTPGGWYEQY TRBJ2-7 11 TRBV11-2
ASSGTSTYNEQF TRBJ2-1 12 TRBV10-1
ASSQDILGSDRLNQPQH TRBJ1-5 17 TRBV4-1
ASSYLQRLTAEQY TRBJ2-7 13 TRBV6-5
ASSWTSGWSYEQY TRBJ2-7 13 TRBV5-1
ASSAPWGIDYGYT TRBJ1-2 13 TRBV6-1
ASSFGGPGNTIY TRBJ1-3 12 TRBV27
ASSTGPGSYEQY TRBJ2-7 12 TRBV28
ASSSNRDRSEQY TRBJ2-7 12 TRBV5-1
ASSFGQGMNTEAF TRBJ1-1 13 TRBV5-1